This TCR beta chain is drawn from a study of glioma-infiltrating T cells. General study findings and limits: CDR3 overlap between tissue and blood was very small. Above-expected tissue-blood divergence occurred in all gliomas, most in low-grade ones.

This clonotype was detected many times. Its matching antigen is unknown. Using RNA template, CDR3s of TCR alpha and beta were amplified with iRepertoire arm-PCR. Input was 100-400 ng of tissue mRNA or PBMC total RNA. TCRdb fed the multiplex PCR reads into MiXCR, producing one record per CDR3 protein. This sample has 100,000 to 150,000 distinct CDR3 sequences, with about 23% found just once. The germline V gene encodes CDR1 MNHEY and CDR2 SMNVEV (reference sequence). The CDR3 has 15 amino acids. Trimming removed 5 bases from V and 7 bases from J; junction bases left unmatched: 8. The sequencing input was glioma tissue, nonneoplastic brain tissue, or PBMCs (not recorded which). The chain combines TRBV27 with TRBJ2-1; 10 bases line up with TRBD2. The source is a human donor with low-grade glioma or glioblastoma, undergoing nonglioma brain surgery, or in good health (not recorded which). CDR3 DNA: TGTGCCAGCAGTGCACTAGCGGGGTGGCCTAATGAGCAGTTCTTC. Translated: CASSALAGWPNEQFF.